This T cell receptor (beta chain) comes out of a study of blood T cell repertoires in COVID-19. In the study overall: T cells, B-cell-depleted T cells, or PBMCs provided the cDNA or gDNA that served as material.

Germline loops: CDR1 SGHTA, CDR2 FQGNSA. Trimming shortened V by 3 bases and J by 5 bases, and 16 bases separated the two germline ends. CDR3 size: 15 residues. The repertoire was sequenced with immunoSEQ multiplex PCR; TCRdb's copy has only in-frame clones and lacks some. The sample lists fewer than 150,000 clones; about 80% were seen once. Sequencing was done on a sample of peripheral blood. This TCR was sampled from a human donor in a cohort sampled during active COVID-19. The J gene is TRBJ2-5, the V gene TRBV7-2, with D possibly matching TRBD1 (6 bases). This CDR3 reads CASSFDGRGGETQYF. In DNA, the CDR3 is TGTGCCAGCAGCTTTGACGGCAGGGGCGGGGAGACCCAGTACTTC.